What follows are 27 T cell receptor beta chains derived from one specimen sequenced in a study of Graves' ophthalmopathy and Graves' hyperthyroidism. RNA transcripts were the template, and TCR beta CDR3 regions were amplified from them. Second-round multiplex PCR came after a first-round RT-PCR that employed HTBI primers. In TCRdb, the multiplex PCR reads were re-called with MiXCR into one record per CDR3 protein. The profile covers about 620,000 distinct CDR3 sequences, with 22% appearing a single time and more than 5.5% taken by the ten largest. Material for sequencing was peripheral blood. Receptors were obtained from a woman between 18 and 29 years old with stable Graves' hyperthyroidism. Some clones in this sample may be carry-over from other donors' samples.

CDR3 protein: CASSGPDGPSGANVLTF. DNA for the CDR3: TGTGCCAGCAGCGGGCCAGACGGCCCCTCTGGGGCCAACGTCCTGACTTTC. V is TRBV9 and J is TRBJ2-6; D remains unclear. The CDR3 length is 17 residues. Germline loops: CDR1 SGDLS, CDR2 YYNGEE. V was trimmed by 3 bases and J by 0 bases, leaving 13 bases between them.

This clonotype was seen repeatedly, ten times or more. The chain combines TRBV27 with TRBJ1-1; the match to TRBD1 covers 7 bases. V dropped 7 bases and J dropped 1; count of bases not matched to a gene: 6. The length of the CDR3 is 14 residues. Germline lookup yields CDR1 MNHEY and CDR2 SMNVEV (reference sequence). The CDR3 DNA follows: TGTGCCAGCAATCAGGACAGGTGGAACACTGAAGCTTTCTTT. Translation: CASNQDRWNTEAFF.

This clonotype occurred a few times. The chain recombines TRBV5-1 with TRBJ1-5; maybe TRBD1 (6 bases). Germline CDR1 and CDR2: SGHRS and YFSETQ. CDR3 size: 15 residues. Trimming shortened V by 4 bases and J by 3 bases, and 14 bases separated the two germline ends. The CDR3 coding sequence is TGCGCCAGCAGCCCCTTTACAGGGCTCAATCAGCCCCAGCATTTT. It translates to CASSPFTGLNQPQHF.

This clonotype was seen many times. The CDR3 nucleotides read TGTGCCAGTAGTATAGATCGGGAATCCTCCTACGAGCAGTACTTC. This translates into CASSIDRESSYEQYF. The chain links TRBV19 to TRBJ2-7; a weak D match, TRBD2 (5 bases). The germline gives CDR1 LNHDA, CDR2 SQIVND (reference sequence). Trimming left V 0 bases short and J 0 bases short, with 9 bases between. This CDR3 has 15 amino acids.

This clonotype has a handful of counts. The chain is built from TRBV20-1 and TRBJ1-5; no reliable D call. CDR1 and CDR2 (germline): DFQATT, SNEGSKA (reference sequence). Trimming pared 6 bases from V and 2 bases from J, leaving 8 bases between. The CDR3 has 12 residues. The CDR3 nucleotides read TGCAGTGCCTCGGAAGGCAATCAGCCCCAGCATTTT. Residues: CSASEGNQPQHF.

This clonotype was seen ten or more times. V and J are TRBV20-1 and TRBJ1-1; TRBD1 aligns across 8 bases. V dropped 6 bases and J dropped 0; count of bases not matched to a gene: 6. CDR3 length: 14 amino acids. The germline CDR1 and CDR2 sequences are DFQATT and SNEGSKA (reference sequence). The CDR3 DNA is TGCAGTGCCCCACCGGACAGGGTGAACACTGAAGCTTTCTTT. As protein: CSAPPDRVNTEAFF.

This clonotype was seen ten or more times. The chain is built from TRBV6-5 and TRBJ2-7; D unclear. The CDR3 extends over 12 amino acids. The V end was cut by 2 bases, the J end by 6 bases, with 8 bases between. From germline, CDR1 is MNHEY and CDR2 SVGAGI. The CDR3 is CASSYVGREQYF. CDR3 in DNA: TGTGCCAGCAGTTACGTGGGTCGCGAGCAGTACTTC.

This clonotype has a handful of counts. CDR3 DNA: TGTGCCTGGAGTAAGAAGAGAGCTGGATATGGCTACACCTTC. This gives the protein CAWSKKRAGYGYTF. The chain carries TRBV30 and TRBJ1-2; no clear D. The CDR3 is made up of 14 amino acids. V was clipped by 2 bases and J by 5 bases, with 15 bases between them. The germline CDR1 and CDR2 sequences are GTSNPN and SVGIG (reference sequence).

This clonotype was recorded at least ten times. The CDR3 loop is CASRPPVEETQYF. The DNA of the CDR3 is TGTGCCAGCAGGCCCCCTGTGGAAGAGACCCAGTACTTC. The genes are TRBV6-1 and TRBJ2-5; D not resolved. The germline V gene has CDR1 MNHNS and CDR2 SASEGT. Trimming shortened V by 6 bases and J by 3 bases, and 11 bases separated the two germline ends. The CDR3 has 13 residues.

The chain joins TRBV5-1 to TRBJ2-6, with no clear D. Germline assignment: CDR1 SGHRS and CDR2 YFSETQ. Trimming took 3 bases from V and 0 from J, leaving 10 bases between them. The CDR3 totals 16 residues. The CDR3: CASSSDVNSGANVLTF. As DNA, the CDR3 is TGCGCCAGCAGCTCGGACGTAAACTCTGGGGCCAACGTCCTGACTTTC.

The rearrangement links TRBV12-3 or TRBV12-4 to TRBJ1-2, with 8 bases aligning to TRBD1. J lost 2 bases, V lost 7 bases, and 6 bases had no gene match. CDR3 length: 14 amino acids. CDR3 sequence (DNA): TGTGCCAGCACCTTACAGGGGGGAAACTATGGCTACACCTTC. Translated, it gives CASTLQGGNYGYTF.

This clonotype has a count of ten or more. The CDR3 protein is CASSSGQGNTEAFF. The CDR3 nucleotides are TGTGCCAGCAGCTCCGGACAGGGGAACACTGAAGCTTTCTTT. The J gene is TRBJ1-1, the V gene TRBV7-2, with 8 nucleotides matching TRBD1. The trim removed 4 bases at V and 1 base at J, leaving 2 bases unmatched. The CDR3 is 14 residues long. Germline V lookup: CDR1 SGHTA, CDR2 FQGNSA. Full variable domain (missing parts from reference TRBV7-2 and TRBJ1-1): GAGVSQSPSNKVTEKGKDVELRCDPISGHTALYWYRQSLGQGLEFLIYFQGNSAPDKSGLPSDRFSAERTGGSVSTLTIQRTQQEDSAVYLCASSSGQGNTEAFFGQGTRLTVV.

The V and J genes are TRBV6-1 and TRBJ1-1, with 10 bases fitting TRBD1. Unmatched junction bases numbered 11, after V lost 8 bases and J lost 5 bases. The germline V gene encodes CDR1 MNHNS and CDR2 SASEGT. The CDR3 is 15 residues long. The CDR3 DNA follows: TGTGCCAGCCGGGACAGGGGAGATTCCCGGACTGAAGCTTTCTTT. Residues: CASRDRGDSRTEAFF.

This clonotype has more than one count but fewer than ten. The chain employs TRBV6-4 and TRBJ2-2; 8 bases map to TRBD1. V lost 2 bases to trimming and J lost 7 bases; unmatched junction nucleotides: 9. CDR1 and CDR2 (germline): MRHNA, SNTAGT. The CDR3 extends over 16 amino acids. Here the CDR3 reads CASSDRQGFKNGELFF. CDR3 coding DNA: TGTGCCAGCAGTGACCGACAGGGGTTTAAGAACGGGGAGCTGTTTTTT.

This clonotype was picked up a small number of times. V and J are TRBV3-1 and TRBJ1-1, with 11 bases fitting TRBD1. The CDR3 loop spans 15 amino acids. Trimming at V came to 6 bases and at J to 0 bases, leaving 3 bases not matched to a gene. Germline V gene data show CDR1 as LGHDT and CDR2 as YNNKEL (reference sequence). CDR3 in DNA: TGTGCCAGCAGACGGGACAGGGGGGTGAACACTGAAGCTTTCTTT. Translating gives CASRRDRGVNTEAFF. Full variable domain (remainder filled in from reference TRBV3-1 and TRBJ1-1): DTAVSQTPKYLVTQMGNDKSIKCEQNLGHDTMYWYKQDSKKFLKIMFSYNNKELIINETVPNRFSPKSPDKAHLNLHINSLELGDSAVYFCASRRDRGVNTEAFFGQGTRLTVV.

V gene TRBV30 combines with J gene TRBJ2-2; weak D call: TRBD1 (5 bases). Trimming removed 2 bases from V and 0 bases from J, with 7 bases in between. Germline V lookup: CDR1 GTSNPN, CDR2 SVGIG (reference sequence). The CDR3 totals 14 residues. This CDR3 is CAWSTGANTGELFF. As DNA, the CDR3 is TGTGCCTGGAGTACAGGAGCGAACACCGGGGAGCTGTTTTTT.

This clonotype has ten or more counts. V and J are TRBV20-1 and TRBJ2-7, with a possible D match to TRBD2 (6 bases). The CDR3 is 13 residues long. V gave up 0 bases and J gave up 12 bases, with 18 bases separating them. Germline lookup yields CDR1 DFQATT and CDR2 SNEGSKA (reference sequence). The CDR3 nucleotides read TGCAGTGCTAGAGAAACCAAACCGGGACTGTGGTACTTC. The encoded protein is CSARETKPGLWYF.

This clonotype was recorded many times. The CDR3 reads CASSLWARDQPQHF. For the CDR3, the DNA is TGTGCCAGCAGCTTATGGGCGCGGGATCAGCCCCAGCATTTT. This sequence joins TRBV7-2 and TRBJ1-5; D is uncertain. The CDR3 contains 14 residues. V lost 2 bases and J lost 5, with 10 bases in between. CDR1 is SGHTA and CDR2 is FQGNSA in the germline V gene.

On this clonotype: A read error is possible here, since a much larger clone lies one base away. This CDR3 is missing its conserved last phenylalanine or tryptophan, likely due to a read error. The V gene is TRBV20-1, the J gene TRBJ1-2; tentatively, D is TRBD1 (5 bases). The germline gives CDR1 DFQATT, CDR2 SNEGSKA (reference sequence). This CDR3 contains 13 residues. The V gene lost 0 bases and the J gene lost 8 bases, with 13 bases spanning the gap. CDR3 protein: CSARDEGLGGYTL. CDR3 sequence (DNA): TGCAGTGCTAGAGATGAGGGGCTGGGAGGCTACACCCTC.

This clonotype was picked up many times. The chain joins TRBV20-1 to TRBJ2-7; TRBD1 matches 11 bases. The CDR3 runs 15 residues. CDR1 DFQATT and CDR2 SNEGSKA come from the germline V gene (reference sequence). V was pared by 5 bases and J by 3 bases, with 9 bases of the junction left unmatched. The chain's CDR3 is CSAFGSGTGGYEQYF. CDR3 bases: TGCAGTGCTTTCGGATCCGGGACAGGGGGCTACGAGCAGTACTTC.

At least ten counts were recorded for this clonotype. J is TRBJ2-7 and V is TRBV20-1; TRBD2 matches 11 bases. This CDR3 is 15 amino acids long. The germline CDR1 and CDR2 sequences are DFQATT and SNEGSKA (reference sequence). Germline trimming cut 3 bases from V and 5 bases from J; bases unmatched to any gene: 9. CDR3 loop: CSASQRSGGADEQYF. The DNA for the CDR3 is TGCAGTGCTAGCCAACGTAGCGGGGGGGCTGACGAGCAGTACTTC.

The chain employs TRBV6-1 and TRBJ1-2, with 8 bases identical to TRBD1. Germline CDR1 MNHNS, CDR2 SASEGT. V lost 6 bases, J lost 5 bases, and 8 bases stayed unmatched. The CDR3 loop spans 14 amino acids. The CDR3 DNA sequence: TGTGCCAGCAGACCCGACAGGGGCATGTATGGCTACACCTTC. This codes for CASRPDRGMYGYTF.

The chain recombines TRBV27 with TRBJ1-2; D remains ambiguous. Germline V gene sequence: CDR1 MNHEY, CDR2 SMNVEV (reference sequence). The CDR3 has 13 residues. V dropped 6 bases and J dropped 4 bases, with 12 bases sitting between them. This chain's CDR3 is CASRGGESYGYTF. CDR3 in DNA: TGTGCCAGCAGGGGTGGGGAAAGCTATGGCTACACCTTC.

The chain has TRBV12-3 or TRBV12-4 and TRBJ2-7, with a tentative D call TRBD2 (5 bases). The V gene lost 7 bases and the J gene lost 2 bases, with 12 bases spanning the gap. CDR3 length: 13 amino acids. The CDR3 protein is CASTPSTTYEQYF. CDR3 sequence (DNA): TGTGCCAGCACCCCTTCGACTACCTACGAGCAGTACTTC.

This clonotype was seen a few times. The gene calls are TRBV4-1 and TRBJ2-5, with D maybe TRBD1 (6 bases). Trimming took 4 bases from V and 4 from J, leaving 22 bases between them. Germline CDR1 is MGHRA and CDR2 is YSYEKL. The CDR3 has 17 amino acids. CDR3 amino acids: CASSPSRVRQARETQYF. CDR3 in DNA: TGCGCCAGCAGCCCCAGCAGGGTCCGACAGGCGCGAGAGACCCAGTACTTC.

This clonotype was seen repeatedly, ten times or more. The rearrangement links TRBV14 to TRBJ2-2; D may match TRBD1 or TRBD2 (6 bases each). Germline V lookup: CDR1 SGHDN, CDR2 FVKESK. The CDR3 has 16 residues. Trimming shortened V by 2 bases and J by 8 bases, and 18 bases separated the two germline ends. CDR3: CASSQLPTGATGELFF. CDR3 DNA: TGTGCCAGCAGCCAACTGCCCACGGGGGCCACGGGGGAGCTGTTTTTT.

The J gene is TRBJ1-5, the V gene TRBV6-5, with D possibly matching TRBD1 (5 bases). This CDR3 region has 13 residues. The germline V and J ends were trimmed by 4 bases and 6 bases, with 10 bases remaining between them. Germline CDR1 MNHEY, CDR2 SVGAGI. CDR3 DNA sequence: TGTGCCAGCAGTTTCAGGGAGGCTCAGCCCCAGCATTTT. This encodes CASSFREAQPQHF.